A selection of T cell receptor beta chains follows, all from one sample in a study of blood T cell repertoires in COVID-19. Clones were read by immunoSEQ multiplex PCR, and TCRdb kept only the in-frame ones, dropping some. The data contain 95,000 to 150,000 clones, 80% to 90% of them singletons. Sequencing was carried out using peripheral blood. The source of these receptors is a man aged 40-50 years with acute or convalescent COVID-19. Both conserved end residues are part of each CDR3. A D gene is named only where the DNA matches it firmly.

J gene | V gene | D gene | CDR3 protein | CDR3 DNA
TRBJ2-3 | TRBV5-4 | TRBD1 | CASSPQGARSDTQYF | TGTGCCAGCAGCCCCCAGGGGGCGCGGTCTGATACGCAGTATTTT
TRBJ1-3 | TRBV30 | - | CAWSVASSGNTIYF | TGTGCCTGGAGTGTAGCTAGCTCTGGAAACACCATATATTTT
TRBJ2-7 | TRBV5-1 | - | CASSLDRPKYEQYF | TGCGCCAGCAGCTTGGACAGGCCAAAGTACGAGCAGTACTTC
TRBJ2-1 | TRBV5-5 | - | CASSQAPRGPNNEQFF | TGTGCCAGCAGCCAGGCGCCCAGGGGACCTAACAATGAGCAGTTCTTC
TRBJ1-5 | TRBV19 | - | CASRGQFNQPQHF | TGTGCCAGTAGGGGACAATTCAATCAGCCCCAGCATTTT
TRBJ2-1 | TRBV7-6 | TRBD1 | CASSPLGGTGRSLNEQFF | TGTGCCAGCAGCCCGTTAGGGGGGACAGGTCGTAGTCTCAATGAGCAGTTCTTC
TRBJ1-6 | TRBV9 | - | CASSAQDKRDTPRSLHF | TGTGCCAGCAGCGCCCAGGATAAACGGGACACCCCAAGGTCCCTCCACTTT
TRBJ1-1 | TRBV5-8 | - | CASSLGGWLLLNTEAFF | TGTGCCAGCAGCTTGGGCGGTTGGCTATTACTGAACACTGAAGCTTTCTTT
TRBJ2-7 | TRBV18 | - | CASHPRGLGYEQYF | TGTGCCAGCCATCCCAGGGGCCTCGGCTACGAGCAGTACTTC
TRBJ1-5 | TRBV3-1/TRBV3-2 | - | CASSHDYNGPQHF | TGTGCCAGCAGCCATGATTATAACGGGCCCCAGCATTTT
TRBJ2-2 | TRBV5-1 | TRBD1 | CASSSQQGPGELFF | TGCGCCAGCAGCTCGCAACAGGGGCCCGGGGAGCTGTTTTTT